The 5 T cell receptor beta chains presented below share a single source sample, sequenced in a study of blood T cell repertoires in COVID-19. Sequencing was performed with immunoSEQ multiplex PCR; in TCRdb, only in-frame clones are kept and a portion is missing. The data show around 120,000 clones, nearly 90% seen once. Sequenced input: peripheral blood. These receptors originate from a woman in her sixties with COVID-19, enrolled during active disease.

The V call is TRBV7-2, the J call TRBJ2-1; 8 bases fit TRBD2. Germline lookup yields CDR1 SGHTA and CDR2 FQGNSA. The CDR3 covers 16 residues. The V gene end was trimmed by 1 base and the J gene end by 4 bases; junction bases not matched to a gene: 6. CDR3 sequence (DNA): TGTGCCAGCAGCTTAGAAGGGACTAGATCGTACAATGAGCAGTTCTTC. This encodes CASSLEGTRSYNEQFF.

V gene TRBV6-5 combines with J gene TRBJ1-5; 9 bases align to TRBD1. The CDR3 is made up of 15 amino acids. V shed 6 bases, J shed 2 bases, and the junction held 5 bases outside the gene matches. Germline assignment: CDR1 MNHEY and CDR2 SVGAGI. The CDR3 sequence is CASRRDRDRNQPQHF. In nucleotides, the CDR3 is TGTGCCAGCAGACGGGACAGGGATCGCAATCAGCCCCAGCATTTT.

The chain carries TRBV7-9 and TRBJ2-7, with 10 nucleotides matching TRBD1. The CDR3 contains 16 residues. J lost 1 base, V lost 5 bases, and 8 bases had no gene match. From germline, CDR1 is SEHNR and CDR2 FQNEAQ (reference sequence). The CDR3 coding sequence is TGTGCCAGCAGCCCGGGGCCGGGACAGGGGTCCTACGAGCAGTACTTC. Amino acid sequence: CASSPGPGQGSYEQYF.

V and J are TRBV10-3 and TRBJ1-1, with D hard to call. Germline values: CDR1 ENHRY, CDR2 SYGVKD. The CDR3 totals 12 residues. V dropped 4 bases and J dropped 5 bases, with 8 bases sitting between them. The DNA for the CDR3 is TGTGCCATCAGTGCTGAGGGTACTGAAGCTTTCTTT. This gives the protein CAISAEGTEAFF.

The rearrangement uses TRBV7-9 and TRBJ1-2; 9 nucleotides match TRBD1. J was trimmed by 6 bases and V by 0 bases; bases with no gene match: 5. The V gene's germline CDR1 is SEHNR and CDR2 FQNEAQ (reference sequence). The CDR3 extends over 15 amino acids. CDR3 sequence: CASSLAGTGGDGYTF. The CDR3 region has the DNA TGTGCCAGCAGCTTAGCGGGAACAGGGGGCGATGGCTACACCTTC.